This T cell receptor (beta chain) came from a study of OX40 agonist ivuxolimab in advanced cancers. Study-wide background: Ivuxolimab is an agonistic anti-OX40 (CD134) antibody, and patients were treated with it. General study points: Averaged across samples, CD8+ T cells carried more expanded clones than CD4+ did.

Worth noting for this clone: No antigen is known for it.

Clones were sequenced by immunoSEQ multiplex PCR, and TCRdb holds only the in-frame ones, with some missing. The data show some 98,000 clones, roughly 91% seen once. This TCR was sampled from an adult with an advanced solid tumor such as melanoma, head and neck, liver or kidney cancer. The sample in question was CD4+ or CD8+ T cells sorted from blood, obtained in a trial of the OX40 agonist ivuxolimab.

CDR3 DNA sequence: TGTGCCAGCAGTTTCGGGGGGACAGGGAGAGGACAGCCCCAGCATTTT. Amino acids: CASSFGGTGRGQPQHF. The chain couples TRBV27 to TRBJ1-5; TRBD1 agrees at 9 bases. The V gene's germline CDR1 is MNHEY and CDR2 SMNVEV (reference sequence). The ends lost 3 bases at V and 7 bases at J; junction bases unmatched: 10. The CDR3 is 16 residues long.